Presented here are 10 T cell receptor beta chains from one specimen sequenced in a study of shared clonotypes between healthy human individuals. The protocol was immunoSEQ multiplex PCR, while the TCRdb copy is restricted to in-frame clones and leaves out a portion. The sample holds roughly 500,000 clones, roughly 95% seen once. The source material was naive CD4+ T cells sorted from blood. As to subset: CD45RA+ positively selected. These receptors all stem from a woman in her 30s in good health.

This rearrangement joins TRBV5-1 to TRBJ2-5; D not certain. This CDR3 is built from 11 residues. V lost 6 bases to trimming and J lost 1 base, with 4 bases between them. Germline CDR1 SGHRS, CDR2 YFSETQ. Here the CDR3 DNA reads TGCGCCAGCAACAGCCAAGAGACCCAGTACTTC. Protein: CASNSQETQYF.

The rearrangement links TRBV5-4 to TRBJ2-7; D gene ambiguous. CDR3 length: 13 amino acids. The germline CDR1 and CDR2 sequences are SGHNT and YYREEE (reference sequence). V was trimmed by 4 bases and J by 6 bases, leaving 14 bases between them. CDR3: CASSLDASGEQYF. The CDR3 coding sequence is TGTGCCAGCAGCCTGGACGCCTCGGGCGAGCAGTACTTC.

The rearrangement links TRBV28 to TRBJ2-5; 8 bases are shared with TRBD2. The J call may be mistaken, given a closer DNA end match to TRBJ2-7. The CDR3 contains 16 residues. Germline V gene sequence: CDR1 MDHEN, CDR2 SYDVKM. Here the CDR3 reads CASSFGLSGRGYEQYF. The CDR3 DNA reads as TGTGCCAGCAGTTTTGGGTTGAGCGGGAGAGGGTACGAGCAGTACTTC.

This rearrangement joins TRBV10-3 to TRBJ2-1; 7 nucleotides align to TRBD2. Unmatched junction bases numbered 1, after V lost 8 bases and J lost 6 bases. The CDR3 has 11 amino acids. Per germline, CDR1 ENHRY and CDR2 SYGVKD. The CDR3 here is CAIGTTNEQFF. The CDR3 DNA reads TGTGCCATCGGGACTACCAATGAGCAGTTCTTC.

The sample holds one count of this clone. The chain uses TRBV15 and TRBJ1-2, with D perhaps matching TRBD1 (5 bases). The CDR3 has 18 amino acids. The ends were cut back, 0 bases at V and 8 bases at J, with 25 bases in the middle. Germline CDR1 and CDR2: LNHNV and YYDKDF (reference sequence). The CDR3 here is CATSRELNRDGLVGGYTF. In DNA form, the CDR3 reads TGTGCCACCAGCAGAGAACTAAACCGGGACGGTCTTGTGGGCGGCTACACCTTC.

The chain is built from TRBV28 and TRBJ1-4; no definite D call. Deletions cut 5 bases from V and 4 bases from J, with 11 bases between. The CDR3 contains 14 residues. CDR1 is MDHEN and CDR2 is SYDVKM in the germline V gene. The CDR3 protein is CASSLGGDNEKLFF. The DNA for the CDR3 is TGTGCCAGCAGTCTGGGTGGGGATAATGAAAAACTGTTTTTT.

The chain couples TRBV18 to TRBJ2-7, with D perhaps TRBD2 (6 bases). Trimming took 5 bases from V and 1 from J, leaving 18 bases between them. The CDR3 spans 16 residues. The germline CDR1 and CDR2 sequences are KGHSH and LQKENI. In nucleotides, the CDR3 is TGTGCCAGCTCAGCCTACATCACCGGGACTTCCTACGAGCAGTACTTC. This encodes CASSAYITGTSYEQYF. The full variable domain, with the rest looked up from reference TRBV18 and TRBJ2-7, is NAGVMQNPRHLVRRRGQEARLRCSPMKGHSHVYWYRQLPEEGLKFMVYLQKENIIDESGMPKERFSAEFPKEGPSILRIQQVVRGDSAAYFCASSAYITGTSYEQYFGPGTRLTVT.

The J gene is TRBJ1-2, the V gene TRBV28; the match to TRBD1 covers 12 bases. With V trimmed by 3 bases and J by 7 bases, 6 bases remained unmatched. Per germline, CDR1 MDHEN and CDR2 SYDVKM. This CDR3 has 15 residues. CDR3 DNA sequence: TGTGCCAGCAGTTTCGTTGGGGACAGGGGGCTTGGCTACACCTTC. As protein: CASSFVGDRGLGYTF.

The chain employs TRBV6-4 and TRBJ2-6, with 7 bases aligning to TRBD1. Unmatched junction bases numbered 3, after V lost 6 bases and J lost 1 base. In germline, CDR1 is MRHNA, CDR2 SNTAGT. CDR3 length: 15 residues. The CDR3 sequence: CASSSGGSGANVLTF. The CDR3 DNA sequence: TGTGCCAGCAGCTCAGGGGGTTCTGGGGCCAACGTCCTGACTTTC.

In DNA, the CDR3 is TGTGCCAGCAGTGATTCGACAGGGGCCAACACTGAAGCTTTCTTT. Protein sequence: CASSDSTGANTEAFF. V is TRBV6-1 and J is TRBJ1-1; 8 bases fit TRBD1. There are 15 residues in the CDR3. Germline assignment: CDR1 MNHNS and CDR2 SASEGT. After removal of 3 bases from V and 2 bases from J, the junction contained 5 bases not matched to a gene.